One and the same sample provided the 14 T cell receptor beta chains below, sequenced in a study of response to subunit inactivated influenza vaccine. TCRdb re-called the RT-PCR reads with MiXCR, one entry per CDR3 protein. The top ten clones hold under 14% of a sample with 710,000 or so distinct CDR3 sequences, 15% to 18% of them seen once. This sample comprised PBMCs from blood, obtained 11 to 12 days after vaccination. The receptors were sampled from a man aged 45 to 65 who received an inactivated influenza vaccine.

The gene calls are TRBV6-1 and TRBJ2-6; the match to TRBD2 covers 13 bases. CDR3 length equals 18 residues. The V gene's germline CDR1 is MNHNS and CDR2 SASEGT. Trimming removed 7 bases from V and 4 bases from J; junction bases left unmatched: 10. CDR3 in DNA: TGTGCCAGCACCCTAAGCGGGACTAGCGGGATAGGGGCCAACGTCCTGACTTTC. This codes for CASTLSGTSGIGANVLTF.

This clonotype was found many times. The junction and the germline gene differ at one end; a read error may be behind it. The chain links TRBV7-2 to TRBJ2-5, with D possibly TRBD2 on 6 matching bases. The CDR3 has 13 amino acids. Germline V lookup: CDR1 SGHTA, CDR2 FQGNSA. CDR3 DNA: TGTGCTAGCAGCTTAGGTCGGGGGGAGACCCAGTACTTC. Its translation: CASSLGRGETQYF.

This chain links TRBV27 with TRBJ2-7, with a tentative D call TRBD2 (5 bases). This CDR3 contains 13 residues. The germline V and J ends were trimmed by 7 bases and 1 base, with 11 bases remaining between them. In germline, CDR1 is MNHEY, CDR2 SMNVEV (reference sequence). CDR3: CASKMSGSYEQYF. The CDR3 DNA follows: TGTGCCAGCAAGATGTCGGGGTCCTACGAGCAGTACTTC.

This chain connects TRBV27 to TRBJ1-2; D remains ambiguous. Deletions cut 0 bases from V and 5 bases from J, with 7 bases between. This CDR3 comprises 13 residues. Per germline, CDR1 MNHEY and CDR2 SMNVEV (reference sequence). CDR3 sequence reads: CASSLSSYYGYTF. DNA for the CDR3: TGTGCCAGCAGTTTATCCTCCTATTATGGCTACACCTTC.

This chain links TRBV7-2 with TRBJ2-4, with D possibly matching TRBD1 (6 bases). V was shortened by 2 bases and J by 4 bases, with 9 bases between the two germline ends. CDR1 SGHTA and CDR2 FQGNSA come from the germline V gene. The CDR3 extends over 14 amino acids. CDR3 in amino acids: CASSLRTEKNIQYF. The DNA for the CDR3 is TGTGCCAGCAGCTTACGGACAGAAAAAAACATTCAGTACTTC. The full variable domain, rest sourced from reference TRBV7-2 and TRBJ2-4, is GAGVSQSPSNKVTEKGKDVELRCDPISGHTALYWYRQSLGQGLEFLIYFQGNSAPDKSGLPSDRFSAERTGGSVSTLTIQRTQQEDSAVYLCASSLRTEKNIQYFGAGTRLSVL.

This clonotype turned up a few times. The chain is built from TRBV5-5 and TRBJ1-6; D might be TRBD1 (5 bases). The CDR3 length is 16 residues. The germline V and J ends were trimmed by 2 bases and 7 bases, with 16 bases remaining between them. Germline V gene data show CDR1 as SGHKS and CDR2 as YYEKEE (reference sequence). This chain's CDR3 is CASSLGDQVYNSPLHF. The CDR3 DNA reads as TGTGCCAGCAGCTTAGGGGACCAGGTTTACAATTCACCCCTCCACTTT.

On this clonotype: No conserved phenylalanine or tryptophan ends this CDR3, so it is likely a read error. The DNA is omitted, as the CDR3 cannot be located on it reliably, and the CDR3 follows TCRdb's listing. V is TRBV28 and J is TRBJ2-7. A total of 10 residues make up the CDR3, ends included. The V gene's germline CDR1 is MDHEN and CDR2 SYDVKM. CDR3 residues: CASSLCPDLP.

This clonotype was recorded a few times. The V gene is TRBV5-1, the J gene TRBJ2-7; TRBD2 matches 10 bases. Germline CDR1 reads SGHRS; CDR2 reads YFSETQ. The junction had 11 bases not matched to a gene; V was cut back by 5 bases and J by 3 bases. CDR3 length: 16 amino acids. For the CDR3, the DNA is TGCGCCAGCAGGCCCCGGGAGCGGGAGGGAATCTACGAGCAGTACTTC. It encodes CASRPREREGIYEQYF.

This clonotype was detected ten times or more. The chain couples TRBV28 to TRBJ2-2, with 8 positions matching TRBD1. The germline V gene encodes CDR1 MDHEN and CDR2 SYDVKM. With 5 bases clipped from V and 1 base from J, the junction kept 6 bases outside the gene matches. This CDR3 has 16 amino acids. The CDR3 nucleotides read TGTGCCAGCAGTAGAGGAGGGACAGGGAACACCGGGGAGCTGTTTTTT. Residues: CASSRGGTGNTGELFF.

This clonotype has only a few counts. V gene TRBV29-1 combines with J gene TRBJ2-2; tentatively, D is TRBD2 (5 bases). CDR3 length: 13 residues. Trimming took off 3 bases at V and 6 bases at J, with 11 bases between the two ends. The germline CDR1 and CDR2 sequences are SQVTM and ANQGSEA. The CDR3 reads CSVDGNIAGELFF. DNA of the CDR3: TGCAGCGTTGACGGGAATATCGCCGGGGAGCTGTTTTTT.

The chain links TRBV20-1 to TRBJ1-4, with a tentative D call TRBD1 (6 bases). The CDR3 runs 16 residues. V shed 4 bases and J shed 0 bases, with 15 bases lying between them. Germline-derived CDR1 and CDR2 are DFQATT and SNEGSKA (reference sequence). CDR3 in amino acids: CSATGGGGATNEKLFF. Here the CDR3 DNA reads TGCAGTGCTACGGGAGGGGGGGGCGCAACTAATGAAAAACTGTTTTTT.

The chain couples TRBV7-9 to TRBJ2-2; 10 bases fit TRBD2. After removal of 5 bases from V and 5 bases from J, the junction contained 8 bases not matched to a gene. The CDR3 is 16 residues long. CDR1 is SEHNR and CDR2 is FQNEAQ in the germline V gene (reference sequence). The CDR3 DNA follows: TGTGCCAGCAGCCCTCCTAGCGGGGGTTGGACCGGGGAGCTGTTTTTT. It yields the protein CASSPPSGGWTGELFF.

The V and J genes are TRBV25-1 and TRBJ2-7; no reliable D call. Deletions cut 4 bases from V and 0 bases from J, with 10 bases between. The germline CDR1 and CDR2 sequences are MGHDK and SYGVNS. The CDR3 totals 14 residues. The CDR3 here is CASSVSTSSYEQYF. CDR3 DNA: TGTGCCAGCAGTGTAAGTACCAGCTCCTACGAGCAGTACTTC.

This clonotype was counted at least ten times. The chain's CDR3 is CASSQVPGTGTYEQYF. In DNA form, the CDR3 reads TGTGCCAGCAGCCAAGTACCCGGGACAGGCACCTACGAGCAGTACTTC. J is TRBJ2-7 and V is TRBV3-1; 8 bases match TRBD1. Trimming took 1 base from V and 2 from J; bases not matched to a gene: 7. The V gene's germline CDR1 is LGHDT and CDR2 YNNKEL (reference sequence). The CDR3 covers 16 residues.